These T cell receptor beta chains were read from a single sample in a study of blood T cell repertoires in COVID-19. Here immunoSEQ multiplex PCR was the method, and the copy in TCRdb shows in-frame clones only, minus some. The table shows roughly 59,000 clones, with around 73% occurring only once. The specimen sequenced was peripheral blood. The receptors here all came from a man older than 75 with acute or convalescent COVID-19. CDR3s include the opening cysteine and the closing phenylalanine or tryptophan. Fields, in order: V gene, D gene, CDR3 protein. D genes are given only for firm matches.

TRBV11-1 | . | CASSLGGLPYNEQFF
TRBV18 | TRBD1 | CASSKGQIYEQYF
TRBV2 | TRBD1 | CASSGAPGQGTEAFF
TRBV20-1 | . | CSAQTKHGYTF
TRBV5-6 | . | CASSLGVYYEQFF
TRBV2 | . | CASSAEVGTEAFF
TRBV3-1/TRBV3-2 | . | CASSHTDRYYTF
TRBV4-1 | . | CASSQDEDFNYGYTF
TRBV5-1 | TRBD2 | CASSFTAGGTYEQYF
TRBV3-1/TRBV3-2 | . | CASSPVRADNEQFF
TRBV27 | TRBD1 | CASSPNRDRIEKLFF
TRBV5-1 | TRBD1 | CASSPDRASGANVLTF
TRBV11-2 | TRBD1 | CASSVDRDYGYTF
TRBV11-3 | . | CASTPGTSISGNTIYF
TRBV13 | . | CASSLGARAEDEQYF
TRBV5-4 | TRBD1 | CASSITGQTFF
TRBV6-5 | TRBD1 | CASKQGAPDTQYF
TRBV28 | . | CASSSGGGGSGNTIYF
TRBV19 | TRBD2 | CASSKERGGPLDEQFF
TRBV28 | TRBD1 | CASPRTGDTNTEAFF